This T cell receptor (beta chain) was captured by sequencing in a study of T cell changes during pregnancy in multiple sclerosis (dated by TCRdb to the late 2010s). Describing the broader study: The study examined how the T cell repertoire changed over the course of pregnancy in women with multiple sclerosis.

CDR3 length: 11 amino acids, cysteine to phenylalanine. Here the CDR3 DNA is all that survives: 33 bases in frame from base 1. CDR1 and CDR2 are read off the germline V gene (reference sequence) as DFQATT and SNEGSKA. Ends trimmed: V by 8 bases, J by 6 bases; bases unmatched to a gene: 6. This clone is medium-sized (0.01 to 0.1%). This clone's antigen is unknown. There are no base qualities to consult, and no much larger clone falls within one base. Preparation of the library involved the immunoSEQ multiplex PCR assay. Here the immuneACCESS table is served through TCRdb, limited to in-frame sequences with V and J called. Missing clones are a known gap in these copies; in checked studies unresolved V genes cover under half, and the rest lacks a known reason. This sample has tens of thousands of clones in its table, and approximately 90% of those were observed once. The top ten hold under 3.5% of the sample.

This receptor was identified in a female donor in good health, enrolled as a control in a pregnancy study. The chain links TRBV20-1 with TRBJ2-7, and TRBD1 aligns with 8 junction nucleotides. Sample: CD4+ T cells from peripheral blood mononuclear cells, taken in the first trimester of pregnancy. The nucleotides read TGCAGTCAGGGGGCCCCCCTCGAGCAGTACTTC. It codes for CSQGAPLEQYF.